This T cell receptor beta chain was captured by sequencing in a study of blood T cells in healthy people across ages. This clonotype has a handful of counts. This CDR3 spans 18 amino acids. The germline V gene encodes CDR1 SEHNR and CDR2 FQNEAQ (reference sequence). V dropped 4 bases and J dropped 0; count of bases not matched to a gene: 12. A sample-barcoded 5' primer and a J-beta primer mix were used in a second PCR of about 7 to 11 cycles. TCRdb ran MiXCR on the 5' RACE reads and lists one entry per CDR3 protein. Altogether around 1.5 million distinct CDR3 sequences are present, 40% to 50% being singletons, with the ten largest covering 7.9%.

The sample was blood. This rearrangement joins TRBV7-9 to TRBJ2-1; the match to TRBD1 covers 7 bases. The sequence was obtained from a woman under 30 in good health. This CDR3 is CASSSTRTGLSSYNEQFF. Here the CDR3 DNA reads TGTGCCAGCAGCTCCACGAGGACAGGCCTAAGCTCCTACAATGAGCAGTTCTTC.